This is a list of T cell receptor beta chains from one sample in a study of blood T cell repertoires in COVID-19. TCRdb keeps only in-frame clones here, not all; method: immunoSEQ multiplex PCR. The sample has roughly 200,000 clones; approximately 88% are singletons. Sequencing was done on a sample of peripheral blood. The receptor set was obtained from a woman aged 25 to 45 with acute or convalescent COVID-19. The CDR3 runs from the conserved cysteine through the conserved F or W. Clone size appears in some rows only: once, few, many, or a class for an expanded clone.

clone_size | j_call | v_call | cdr3_aa
. | TRBJ1-1 | TRBV5-1 | CASSLQPTAEAFF
. | TRBJ1-2 | TRBV21-1 | CASLYSYGYTF
few | TRBJ2-1 | TRBV7-9 | CASSLYEEQFF
few | TRBJ2-3 | TRBV2 | CASGGTSGSTDTQYF
. | TRBJ2-7 | TRBV14 | CASSQLGRDRGSYEQYF
. | TRBJ2-5 | TRBV5-1 | CASSLRLRETQYF
once | TRBJ2-7 | TRBV11-2 | CASSLVGQGYEQYF
. | TRBJ2-6 | TRBV28 | CASRGQPSGANVLTF
. | TRBJ2-1 | TRBV28 | CASSYDEDGYTHEQFF
. | TRBJ2-3 | TRBV2 | CASSYVADTQYF
. | TRBJ2-5 | TRBV15 | CATSRVAGGAETQYF
. | TRBJ2-7 | TRBV19 | CASIPTGGYEQYF
. | TRBJ2-2 | TRBV20-1 | CSATGGVELFF
. | TRBJ2-1 | TRBV5-1 | CASSLVVDEQFF
. | TRBJ1-6 | TRBV28 | CATRTPGDSPLHF
. | TRBJ2-3 | TRBV3-1/TRBV3-2 | CASSQSSTDTQYF
. | TRBJ1-1 | TRBV5-6 | CASSPGERNTEAFF
few | TRBJ1-1 | TRBV5-1 | CASSKRGYTEAFF
. | TRBJ2-3 | TRBV10-1 | CASSESLQADTQYF
. | TRBJ1-5 | TRBV6-5 | CASEGDLYSNQPQHF
. | TRBJ2-1 | TRBV11-2 | CASSWSSGASRYNEQFF
few | TRBJ2-3 | TRBV2 | CASRAGDQGTQYF
. | TRBJ1-1 | TRBV2 | CAEQRDSTLRAFF
. | TRBJ2-5 | TRBV18 | CASSPGQTQETQYF
. | TRBJ1-1 | TRBV6-5 | CASWTGENTEAFF
. | TRBJ2-7 | TRBV4-2 | CASSQEEGENYYEQYF
. | TRBJ2-2 | TRBV5-4 | CASSLESGVTGELFF
. | TRBJ1-4 | TRBV7-9 | CASSQGRNEKLFF
. | TRBJ1-1 | TRBV6-5 | CASSRATGSGTEAFF